These 10 T cell receptor beta chains originate from one sample sequenced in a study of T cells in localized non-small cell lung cancer. The table came from immunoSEQ multiplex PCR; TCRdb's copy has only in-frame clones and leaves some out. The data hold approximately 72,000 clones, with about four fifths observed a single time. The sequencing here drew on peripheral blood, taken before any cancer treatment. The origin of the receptors is a female donor at least 60 years old with stage I lung adenocarcinoma.

J is TRBJ1-2 and V is TRBV7-9, with D tentatively TRBD1 (5 bases). In germline, CDR1 is SEHNR, CDR2 FQNEAQ (reference sequence). The CDR3 runs 15 residues. Trimming removed 3 bases from V and 7 bases from J, with 18 bases in between. The CDR3: CASSLEGRGVGGYTF. CDR3 nucleotides: TGTGCCAGCAGCTTGGAGGGGCGCGGGGTGGGTGGCTACACCTTC.

V and J are TRBV9 and TRBJ2-1; weak D call: TRBD2 (5 bases). V gave up 3 bases and J gave up 7 bases, with 11 bases separating them. Per germline, CDR1 SGDLS and CDR2 YYNGEE. The CDR3 loop spans 13 amino acids. The CDR3 spells CASSGGSTNEQFF. The CDR3 region has the DNA TGTGCCAGCAGCGGAGGGTCCACAAATGAGCAGTTCTTC.

The gene calls are TRBV30 and TRBJ2-5, with D possibly being TRBD1 or TRBD2 (5 bases each). The germline gives CDR1 GTSNPN, CDR2 SVGIG (reference sequence). With 3 bases removed from V and 4 bases from J, the gap between germline ends came to 12 bases. The CDR3 totals 13 residues. The CDR3 protein is CAWRPGTLETQYF. The CDR3 nucleotides are TGTGCCTGGAGACCAGGGACCTTAGAGACCCAGTACTTC.

The rearrangement uses TRBV11-2 and TRBJ2-2; 8 bases map to TRBD1. The CDR3 consists of 16 residues. After removal of 3 bases from V and 7 bases from J, the junction contained 10 bases not matched to a gene. The germline V gene has CDR1 SGHAT and CDR2 FQNNGV. As DNA, the CDR3 is TGTGCCAGCAGCTTCGGACAGGGAAAAGAAGTCGGGGAGCTGTTTTTT. Protein product: CASSFGQGKEVGELFF.

The chain joins TRBV6-1 to TRBJ2-1; 9 positions agree with TRBD2. Germline assignment: CDR1 MNHNS and CDR2 SASEGT. V dropped 4 bases and J dropped 7; count of bases not matched to a gene: 8. The CDR3 loop spans 15 amino acids. This CDR3 reads CASSGIAGGYNEQFF. DNA of the CDR3: TGTGCCAGCAGTGGGATTGCGGGGGGGTATAATGAGCAGTTCTTC.

This clone was seen only once. The chain joins TRBV6-6 to TRBJ1-5, with D possibly TRBD1 on 5 matching bases. The CDR3 loop spans 12 amino acids. Germline V gives CDR1 MNHNY, CDR2 SVGAGI (reference sequence). Trimming left V 6 bases short and J 6 bases short, with 9 bases between. CDR3 sequence: CASSGAGQPQHF. In DNA, the CDR3 is TGTGCCAGCAGCGGGGCGGGTCAGCCCCAGCATTTT.

The chain recombines TRBV18 with TRBJ1-2; D uncertain. This CDR3 contains 14 residues. Trimming shortened V by 3 bases and J by 4 bases, and 12 bases separated the two germline ends. The germline gives CDR1 KGHSH, CDR2 LQKENI. DNA for the CDR3: TGTGCCAGCTCACCTACACCTTCGTTCTATGGCTACACCTTC. Encoded protein: CASSPTPSFYGYTF.

This clone was observed once. The chain has TRBV19 and TRBJ1-1, with D uncertain. The germline V gene encodes CDR1 LNHDA and CDR2 SQIVND (reference sequence). The length of the CDR3 is 13 residues. Trimming stripped 4 bases from V and 6 bases from J, with 12 bases between. The CDR3 nucleotides are TGTGCCAGTAGTACAGGCCGGATCGCTGAAGCTTTCTTT. The encoded protein is CASSTGRIAEAFF. Full variable domain (outside the CDR3, taken from reference TRBV19 and TRBJ1-1): DGGITQSPKYLFRKEGQNVTLSCEQNLNHDAMYWYRQDPGQGLRLIYYSQIVNDFQKGDIAEGYSVSREKKESFPLTVTSAQKNPTAFYLCASSTGRIAEAFFGQGTRLTVV.

The V call is TRBV14, the J call TRBJ2-1, with TRBD2 identical over 10 bases. Germline V CDR1 and CDR2: SGHDN, FVKESK. The J segment lost 7 bases and the V segment lost 7 bases, leaving 4 bases of the junction unmatched. This CDR3 is 13 amino acids long. The DNA for the CDR3 is TGTGCCAGCATGCTAGCGGGAGCAAATGAGCAGTTCTTC. Amino acid sequence: CASMLAGANEQFF.

The chain combines TRBV30 with TRBJ1-3; no clear D gene. Germline V gene sequence: CDR1 GTSNPN, CDR2 SVGIG (reference sequence). Trimming stripped 4 bases from V and 2 bases from J, with 6 bases between. The CDR3 is 12 amino acids. The CDR3 reads CAWKAAGNTIYF. CDR3 DNA sequence: TGTGCCTGGAAGGCCGCTGGAAACACCATATATTTT.